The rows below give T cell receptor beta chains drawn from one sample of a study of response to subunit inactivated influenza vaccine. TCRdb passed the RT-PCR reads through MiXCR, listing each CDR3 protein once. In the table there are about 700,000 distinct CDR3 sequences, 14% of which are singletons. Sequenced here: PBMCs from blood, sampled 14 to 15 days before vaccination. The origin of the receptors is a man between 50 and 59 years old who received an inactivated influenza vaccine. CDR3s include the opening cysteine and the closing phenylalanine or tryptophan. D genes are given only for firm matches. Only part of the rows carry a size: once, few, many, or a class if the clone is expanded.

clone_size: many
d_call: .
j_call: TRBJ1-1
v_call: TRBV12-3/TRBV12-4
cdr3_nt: TGTGCCAGCAGGTGGGGGAGGACTGAAGCTTTCTTT
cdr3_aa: CASRWGRTEAFF

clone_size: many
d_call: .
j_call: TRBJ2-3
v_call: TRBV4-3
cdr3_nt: TGCGCCAGCAGCCAAGGGAGGGCAGATACGCAGTATTTT
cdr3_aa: CASSQGRADTQYF

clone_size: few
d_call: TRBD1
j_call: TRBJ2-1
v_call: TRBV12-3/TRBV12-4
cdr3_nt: TGTGCCAGCACCGGGACAGGGGGTTTGAGTGAGCAGTTCTTC
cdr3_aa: CASTGTGGLSEQFF

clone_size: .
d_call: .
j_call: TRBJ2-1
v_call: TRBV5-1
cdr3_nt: TGCGCCAGCAGCTTGATGACAGATGAGCAGTTCTTC
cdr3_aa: CASSLMTDEQFF

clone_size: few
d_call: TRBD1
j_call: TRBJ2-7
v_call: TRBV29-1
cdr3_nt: TGCAGCGTTAAGACAGGGGGCAGATACGAGCAGTACTTC
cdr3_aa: CSVKTGGRYEQYF

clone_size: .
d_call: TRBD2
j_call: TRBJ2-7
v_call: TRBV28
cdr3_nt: TGTGCCAGCAGTCCACATCCGGGGGGCGAGCAGTACTTC
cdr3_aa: CASSPHPGGEQYF

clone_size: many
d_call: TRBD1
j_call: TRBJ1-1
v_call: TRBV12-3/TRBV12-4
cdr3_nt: TGTGCCAGCAGTCACGGGACAGGGAACACTGAAGCTTTCTTT
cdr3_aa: CASSHGTGNTEAFF

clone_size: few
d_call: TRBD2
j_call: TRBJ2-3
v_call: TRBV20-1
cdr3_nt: TGCAGTGCTCGAAAACTAGCGCCCTCCACAGATACGCAGTATTTT
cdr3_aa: CSARKLAPSTDTQYF

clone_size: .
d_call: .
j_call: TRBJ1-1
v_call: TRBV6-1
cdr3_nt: TGTGCCTCCAGGGAGAATTCGGTGATAGCTTTCTTT
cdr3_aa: CASRENSVIAFF

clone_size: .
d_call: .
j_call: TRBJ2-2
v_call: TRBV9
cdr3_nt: TGTGCCAGCAGCGTCGACTCACCTAACACCGGGGAGCTGTTTTTT
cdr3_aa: CASSVDSPNTGELFF

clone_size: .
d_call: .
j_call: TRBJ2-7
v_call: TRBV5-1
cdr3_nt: TGCGCCAGCAGCTTGGCCTCAAGGGGATACGAGCAGTACTTC
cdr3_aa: CASSLASRGYEQYF

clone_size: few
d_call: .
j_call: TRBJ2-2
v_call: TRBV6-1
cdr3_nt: TGTGCCAGCAGGGCAGGGGAGGCCGGGGAGCTGTTTTTT
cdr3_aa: CASRAGEAGELFF